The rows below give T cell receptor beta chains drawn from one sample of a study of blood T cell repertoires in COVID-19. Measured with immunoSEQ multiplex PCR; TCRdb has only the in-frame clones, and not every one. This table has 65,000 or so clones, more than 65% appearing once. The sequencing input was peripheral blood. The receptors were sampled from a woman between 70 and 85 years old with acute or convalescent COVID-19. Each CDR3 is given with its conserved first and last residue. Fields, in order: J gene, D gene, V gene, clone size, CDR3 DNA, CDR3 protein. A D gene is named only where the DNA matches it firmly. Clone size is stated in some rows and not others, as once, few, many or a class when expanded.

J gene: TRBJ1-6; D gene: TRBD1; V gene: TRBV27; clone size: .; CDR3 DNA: TGTGCCAGCAGGTCCGAGGACAGGGGTAATTCACCCCTCCACTTT; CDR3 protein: CASRSEDRGNSPLHF
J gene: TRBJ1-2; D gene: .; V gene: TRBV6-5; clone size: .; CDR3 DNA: TGTGCCAGCAGTAGCCGGCGGGGTGACGGCTACACCTTC; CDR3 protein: CASSSRRGDGYTF
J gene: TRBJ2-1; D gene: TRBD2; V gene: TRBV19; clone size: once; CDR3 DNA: TGTGCCAGTACCCCGCGCAGCGGGAGTCAGTATGAGCAGTTCTTC; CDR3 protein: CASTPRSGSQYEQFF
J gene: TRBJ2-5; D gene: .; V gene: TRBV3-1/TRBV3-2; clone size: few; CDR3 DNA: TGTGCCAGCAGCCAAGTCCCAAAAGAGACCCAGTACTTC; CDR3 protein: CASSQVPKETQYF
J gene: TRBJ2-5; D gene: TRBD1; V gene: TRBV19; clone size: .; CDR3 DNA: TGTGCCAGTAGCGAGACAGGGACAGAGACCCAGTACTTC; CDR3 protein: CASSETGTETQYF
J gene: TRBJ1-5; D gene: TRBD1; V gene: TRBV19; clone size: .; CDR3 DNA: TGTGCCAGTACCCTAGAACGACAGGGCGGCAATCAGCCCCAGCATTTT; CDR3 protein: CASTLERQGGNQPQHF
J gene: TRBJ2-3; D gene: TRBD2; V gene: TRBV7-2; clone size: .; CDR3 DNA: TGTGCCAGCAGCTTAGGATACAAAAGCGGGAGGGAAACAGATACGCAGTATTTT; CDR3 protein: CASSLGYKSGRETDTQYF
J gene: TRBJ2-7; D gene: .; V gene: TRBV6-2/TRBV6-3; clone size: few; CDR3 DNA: TGTGCCAGCAGCAACAGTCCCGGGACTTTCTACGAGCAGTACTTC; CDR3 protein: CASSNSPGTFYEQYF
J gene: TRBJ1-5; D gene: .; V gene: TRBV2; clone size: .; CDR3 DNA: TGTGCCAGCAGTCCAGGGAGGAATCAGCCCCAGCATTTT; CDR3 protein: CASSPGRNQPQHF
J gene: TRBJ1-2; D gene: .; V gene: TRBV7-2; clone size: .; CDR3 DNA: TGTGCCAGCAGCTTAGCTGGCAGTGGCTACACCTTC; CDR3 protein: CASSLAGSGYTF
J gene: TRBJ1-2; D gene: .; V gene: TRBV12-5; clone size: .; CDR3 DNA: TGTGCTAGTGGGCCACCCGGGGTTAACTATGGCTACACCTTC; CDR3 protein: CASGPPGVNYGYTF
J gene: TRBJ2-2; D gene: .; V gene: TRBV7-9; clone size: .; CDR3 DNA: TGTGCCAGCAGCTTAGGGGGATCCGGGAGAGTAGCCGGGGAGCTGTTTTTT; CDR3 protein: CASSLGGSGRVAGELFF
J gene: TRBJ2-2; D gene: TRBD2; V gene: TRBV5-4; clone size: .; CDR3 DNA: TGTGCCAGCAGTTTAGCGGGGGGGAACACCGGGGAGCTGTTTTTT; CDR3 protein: CASSLAGGNTGELFF
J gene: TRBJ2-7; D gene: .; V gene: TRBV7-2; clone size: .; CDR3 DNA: TGTGCCAGCAGCCAGGGGCGAGGTGGGGGCTACGAGCAGTACTTC; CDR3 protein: CASSQGRGGGYEQYF
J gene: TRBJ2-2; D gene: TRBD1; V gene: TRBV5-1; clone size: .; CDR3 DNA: TGCGCCAGCAGCGAGAGGACAGGGGGCGGCGGGGAGCTGTTTTTT; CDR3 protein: CASSERTGGGGELFF
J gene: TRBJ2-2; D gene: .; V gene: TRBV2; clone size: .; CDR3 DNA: TGTGCCAGCAGTGTTATGGGCCCGAACACCGGGGAGCTGTTTTTT; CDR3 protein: CASSVMGPNTGELFF
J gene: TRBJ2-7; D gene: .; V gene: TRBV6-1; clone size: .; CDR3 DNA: TGTGCCAGCAGTGAACTCGTACAGGGTAGGTACGAGCAGTACTTC; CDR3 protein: CASSELVQGRYEQYF
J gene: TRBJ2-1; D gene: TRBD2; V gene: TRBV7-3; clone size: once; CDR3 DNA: TGTGCCAGCAGCTTAATGGGAGCGGGAGGGTACGGTGAGCAGTTCTTC; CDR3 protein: CASSLMGAGGYGEQFF
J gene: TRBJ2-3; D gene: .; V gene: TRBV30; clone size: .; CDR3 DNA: TGTGCCTGGAGCGGGGGCACAGATACGCAGTATTTT; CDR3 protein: CAWSGGTDTQYF
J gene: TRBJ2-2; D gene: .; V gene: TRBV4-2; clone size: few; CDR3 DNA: TGTGCCAGCAGCCAATTGTATCCGGGAGAGGGCGGGGAGCTGTTTTTT; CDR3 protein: CASSQLYPGEGGELFF
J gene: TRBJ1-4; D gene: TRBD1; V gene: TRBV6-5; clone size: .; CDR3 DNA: TGTGCCAGCAGTCAACAGGGGCTAAATGAAAAACTGTTTTTT; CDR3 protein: CASSQQGLNEKLFF
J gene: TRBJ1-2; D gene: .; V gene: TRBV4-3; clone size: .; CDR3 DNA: TGCGCCAGCAGCCAAGATTCTTACGGCAGGGGAAGGTACGGCTACACCTTC; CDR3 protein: CASSQDSYGRGRYGYTF
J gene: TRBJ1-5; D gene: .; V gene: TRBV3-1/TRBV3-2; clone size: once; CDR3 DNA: TGTGCCAGCAGCCTGGGCAGCAATCAGCCCCAGCATTTT; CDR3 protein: CASSLGSNQPQHF
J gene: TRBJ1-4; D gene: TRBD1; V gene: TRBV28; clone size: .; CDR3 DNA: TGTGCCAGCAGTCCGGGGACAGTGAATGAAAAACTGTTTTTT; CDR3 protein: CASSPGTVNEKLFF
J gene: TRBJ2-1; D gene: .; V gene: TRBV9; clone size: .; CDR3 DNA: TGTGCCAGCAGCGTACAAGGGGGTTGGAACAATGAGCAGTTCTTC; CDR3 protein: CASSVQGGWNNEQFF
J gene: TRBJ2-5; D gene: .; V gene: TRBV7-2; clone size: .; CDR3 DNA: TGTGCCAGCAGCCCCCTGGCTTTCCAAGAGACCCAGTACTTC; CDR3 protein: CASSPLAFQETQYF
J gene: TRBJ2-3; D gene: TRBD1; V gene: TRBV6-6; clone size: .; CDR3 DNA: TGTGCCAGCAGTCCATCATACGGGACAGGGCATGGTGGCACAGATACGCAGTATTTT; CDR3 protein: CASSPSYGTGHGGTDTQYF
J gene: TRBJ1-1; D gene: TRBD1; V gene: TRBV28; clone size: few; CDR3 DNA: TGTGCCAGCAGCCCCGGACAGGCTGAAGCTTTCTTT; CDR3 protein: CASSPGQAEAFF
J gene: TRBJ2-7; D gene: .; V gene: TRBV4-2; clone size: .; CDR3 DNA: TGTGCCAGCAGCCTACTCACCGACTACGAGCAGTACTTC; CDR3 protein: CASSLLTDYEQYF
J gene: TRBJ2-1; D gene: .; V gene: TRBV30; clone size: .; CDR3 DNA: TGTGCCTGGGGGGGGCCCAATGAGCAGTTCTTC; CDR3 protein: CAWGGPNEQFF
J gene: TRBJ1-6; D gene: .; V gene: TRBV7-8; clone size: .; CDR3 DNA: TGTGCCAGCAGTTTCGGACAGTACTCCTATAATTCACCCCTCCACTTT; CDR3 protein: CASSFGQYSYNSPLHF
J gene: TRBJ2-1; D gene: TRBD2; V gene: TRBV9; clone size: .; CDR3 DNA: TGTGCCAGCAGCGTATTGGGGGGGTGGTCCTACAATGAGCAGTTCTTC; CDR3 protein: CASSVLGGWSYNEQFF
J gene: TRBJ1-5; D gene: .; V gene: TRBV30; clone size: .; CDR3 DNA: TGTGCCTGGAGTGTACCAGGTCAGCCCCAGCATTTT; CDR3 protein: CAWSVPGQPQHF
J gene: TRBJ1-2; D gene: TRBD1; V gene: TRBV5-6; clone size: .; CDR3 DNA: TGTGCCAGCAGCATCGTATTAACAGGGGGGTTTGGCTACACCTTC; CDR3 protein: CASSIVLTGGFGYTF
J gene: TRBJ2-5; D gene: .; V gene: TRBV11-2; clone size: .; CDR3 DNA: TGTGCCAGCAGCTTCCCCCCCGCAGGGGCCCCGGTGGAGACCCAGTACTTC; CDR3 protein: CASSFPPAGAPVETQYF
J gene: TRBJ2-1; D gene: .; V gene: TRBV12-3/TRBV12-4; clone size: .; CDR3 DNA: TGTGCCAGCAGAGGCGAGACAACAGCGTTCTTC; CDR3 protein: CASRGETTAFF
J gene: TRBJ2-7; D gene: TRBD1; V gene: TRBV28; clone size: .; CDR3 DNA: TGTGCCAGCAGTTCCCCGGGACAGGGGGACTACGAGCAGTACTTC; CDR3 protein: CASSSPGQGDYEQYF
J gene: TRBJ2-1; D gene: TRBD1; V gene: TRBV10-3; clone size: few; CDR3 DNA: TGTGCCATCAGTGAGTGGCAGGGGGCAGGCAATGAGCAGTTCTTC; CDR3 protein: CAISEWQGAGNEQFF
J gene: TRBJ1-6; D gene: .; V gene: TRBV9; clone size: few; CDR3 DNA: TGTGCCAGCAGCCAAACGGAGGGGCTAGGAGATTCACCCCTCCACTTT; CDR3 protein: CASSQTEGLGDSPLHF
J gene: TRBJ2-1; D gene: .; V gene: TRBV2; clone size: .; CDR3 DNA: TGTGCCAGTTCCCGCGGCAATGAGCAGTTCTTC; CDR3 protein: CASSRGNEQFF
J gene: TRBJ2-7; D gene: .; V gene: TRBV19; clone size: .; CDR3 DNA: TGTGCCAGTAGGCGGGACTTTAACTCCTACGAGCAGTACTTC; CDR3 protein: CASRRDFNSYEQYF
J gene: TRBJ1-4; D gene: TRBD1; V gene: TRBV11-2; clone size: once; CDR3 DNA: TGTGCCAGCAGCTTACGACAGGGTATCCACAAAACTAATGAAAAACTGTTTTTT; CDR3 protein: CASSLRQGIHKTNEKLFF
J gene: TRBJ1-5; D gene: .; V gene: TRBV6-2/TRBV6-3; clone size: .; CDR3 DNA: TGTGCCAGCAGTTATGAGTCTCCTCAGCCCCAGCATTTT; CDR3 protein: CASSYESPQPQHF
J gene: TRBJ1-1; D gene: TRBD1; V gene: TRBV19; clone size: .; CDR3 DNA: TGTGCCAGCCAGCTTCAGGGGGGAGGACAGATGAACACTGAAGCTTTCTTT; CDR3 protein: CASQLQGGGQMNTEAFF
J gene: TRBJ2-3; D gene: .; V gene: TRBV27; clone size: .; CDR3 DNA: TGTGCCAGCAGAAGAACAGGGGGGGGCACAGATACGCAGTATTTT; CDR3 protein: CASRRTGGGTDTQYF
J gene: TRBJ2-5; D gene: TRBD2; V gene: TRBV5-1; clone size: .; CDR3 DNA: TGCGCCAGCAGCTTGTCGGGAGGGAGGATCGAGGAGACCCAGTACTTC; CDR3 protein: CASSLSGGRIEETQYF